The 2 T cell receptor beta chains given below trace back to one sample, sequenced in a study of blood T cell repertoires in COVID-19. The method was immunoSEQ multiplex PCR; TCRdb's version includes in-frame clones alone and lacks a portion of them. There are about 140,000 clones in the sample; roughly 73% occur only once, and approximately 9% lies in the top ten. The sequencing sample was made of peripheral blood. The origin of the receptors is a woman between 50 and 59 years old with active or convalescent COVID-19.

V gene TRBV9 combines with J gene TRBJ2-2, with 12 bases fitting TRBD1. V shed 1 base and J 7 bases; nucleotides not matched to a gene: 5. The germline CDR1 and CDR2 sequences are SGDLS and YYNGEE. The CDR3 loop spans 16 amino acids. CDR3: CASSVRDRGLSGELFF. CDR3 nucleotide sequence: TGTGCCAGCAGCGTAAGGGACAGGGGGCTGAGCGGGGAGCTGTTTTTT.

The genes are TRBV7-9 and TRBJ1-2; 7 bases are a match to TRBD1. Germline V gives CDR1 SEHNR, CDR2 FQNEAQ (reference sequence). With V trimmed by 5 bases and J by 2 bases, 8 bases remained unmatched. The CDR3 consists of 15 residues. DNA of the CDR3: TGTGCCAGCAGCCGAACAGGGGACAACAACTATGGCTACACCTTC. This gives the protein CASSRTGDNNYGYTF.